The entry that follows covers one T cell receptor (beta chain) sequence. TCRdb independently ran MiXCR on the RT-PCR reads; one entry per CDR3 protein. There are about 520,000 distinct CDR3 sequences in the sample; approximately 7.2% occur only once, and less than 15% lies in the top ten. This sample is drawn from a study of response to subunit inactivated influenza vaccine. CDR1 and CDR2 from the germline V gene are MGHRA and YSYEKL. Trimming pared 2 bases from V and 4 bases from J, leaving 11 bases between. The CDR3 is 14 residues long. The sample in question was PBMCs from blood, obtained 23 months after vaccination. This sequence originates from a man aged 50 to 75 who received an inactivated influenza vaccine. The chain has TRBV4-1 and TRBJ2-5, with D unclear. The CDR3 DNA sequence: TGCGCCAGCAGCCAACGCGGTGGGGTAGAGACCCAGTACTTC. Protein: CASSQRGGVETQYF.